This is a list of T cell receptor beta chains from one sample in a study of OX40 agonist ivuxolimab in advanced cancers. TCRdb's table, derived via immunoSEQ multiplex PCR, lists solely in-frame clones and lacks some. The sample has tens of thousands of clones, about 90% seen once. Sequencing used CD4+ or CD8+ T cells sorted from blood, obtained in a trial of the OX40 agonist ivuxolimab. The receptors were gathered from an adult with an advanced solid tumor such as melanoma, head and neck, liver or kidney cancer. Both conserved end residues are part of each CDR3. A D gene is named only where the DNA matches it firmly.

NA | TRBJ1-2 | TRBV6-5 | 13 | TGTGCCAGCAGTTACTCGGGGGGTATTGGCTACACCTTC | CASSYSGGIGYTF
NA | TRBJ2-4 | TRBV6-1 | 15 | TGTGCCAGCAGTGAAGCATCACTAGCCAAAAACATTCAGTACTTC | CASSEASLAKNIQYF
NA | TRBJ2-4 | TRBV7-2 | 14 | TGTGCCAGCAGCTTGGGGTTTTCCAAAAACATTCAGTACTTC | CASSLGFSKNIQYF
NA | TRBJ2-7 | TRBV25-1 | 15 | TGTGCCAGCAGTGCCGACCGGGGTAGGGGCTACGAGCAGTACTTC | CASSADRGRGYEQYF
NA | TRBJ1-1 | TRBV9 | 14 | TGTGCCAGCAGCCCGCAGGACGGGTACACTGAAGCTTTCTTT | CASSPQDGYTEAFF
NA | TRBJ1-1 | TRBV6-5 | 15 | TGTGCCAGCAGAATGGGACGGGGAATGAACACTGAAGCTTTCTTT | CASRMGRGMNTEAFF
TRBD2 | TRBJ2-1 | TRBV7-8 | 15 | TGTGCCAGCAGCTCCGGGACTAGCGTCTACAATGAGCAGTTCTTC | CASSSGTSVYNEQFF
TRBD2 | TRBJ2-1 | TRBV5-1 | 15 | TGCGCCAGCAGCTTGGGGCTAGCGGGACTCAATGAGCAGTTCTTC | CASSLGLAGLNEQFF
NA | TRBJ1-1 | TRBV5-4 | 14 | TGTGCCAGCAGCCGAACCCCGGACGACACTGAAGCTTTCTTT | CASSRTPDDTEAFF
NA | TRBJ1-1 | TRBV6-5 | 13 | TGTGCCAGCAGTCGTAAGGGGAGCACTGAAGCTTTCTTT | CASSRKGSTEAFF
NA | TRBJ2-2 | TRBV5-1 | 14 | TGCGCCAGCAGCTTCGGAGGGAACACCGGGGAGCTGTTTTTT | CASSFGGNTGELFF
TRBD1 | TRBJ1-2 | TRBV5-1 | 13 | TGCGCCAGCAGCAAAGACAGGGGGTATGGCTACACCTTC | CASSKDRGYGYTF
NA | TRBJ2-2 | TRBV21-1 | 15 | TGTGCCAGCAGCAAAATAAGCCAGGGTGCCGGGGAGCTGTTTTTT | CASSKISQGAGELFF
NA | TRBJ2-3 | TRBV29-1 | 12 | TGCAGCGTTGGACAGAGCACAGATACGCAGTATTTT | CSVGQSTDTQYF
NA | TRBJ2-7 | TRBV19 | 13 | TGTGCCAGTAGTATAGTCATCTCCTACGAGCAGTACTTC | CASSIVISYEQYF
TRBD2 | TRBJ2-1 | TRBV30 | 12 | TGTGCCTACCTACTAGCGTACAATGAGCAGTTCTTC | CAYLLAYNEQFF
TRBD2 | TRBJ2-7 | TRBV7-9 | 14 | TGTGCCAGCAACCTAGCGGGAGGCCCCTACGAGCAGTACTTC | CASNLAGGPYEQYF
TRBD1 | TRBJ1-1 | TRBV19 | 13 | TGTGCCAGTAGAGGAGGCAGGGGGCGCTCGGCTTTCTTT | CASRGGRGRSAFF
NA | TRBJ2-1 | TRBV18 | 14 | TGTGCCAGCTCCCGAGGGGGTTCCTACAATGAGCAGTTCTTC | CASSRGGSYNEQFF
NA | TRBJ2-5 | TRBV15 | 12 | TGTGCCATCGGACTAAACCAAGAGACCCAGTACTTC | CAIGLNQETQYF
NA | TRBJ2-7 | TRBV2 | 15 | TGTGCCAGCTGTTTCGGACGGGAGCCACCCTACGAGCAGTACTTC | CASCFGREPPYEQYF
NA | TRBJ1-6 | TRBV9 | 14 | TGTGCCAGCAGCGTAGCTACGGAGAATTCACCCCTCCACTTT | CASSVATENSPLHF
TRBD1 | TRBJ1-1 | TRBV6-5 | 11 | TGTGCCAGCAGGACAGGGTCCGCAGCTTTCTTT | CASRTGSAAFF
NA | TRBJ1-6 | TRBV28 | 15 | TGTGCCAGCGGCAACCCCCACTTCAGGGTCTCACCCCTCCACTTT | CASGNPHFRVSPLHF
NA | TRBJ2-5 | TRBV7-9 | 14 | TGTGCCAGCAGCTTTTCCGGGATAGTAGAGACCCAGTACTTC | CASSFSGIVETQYF
TRBD2 | TRBJ2-7 | TRBV25-1 | 15 | TGTGCCAGCAGGACCGGGACTAGCGGGAAGGGTGAGCAGTACTTC | CASRTGTSGKGEQYF
TRBD1 | TRBJ1-2 | TRBV28 | 15 | TGTGCCAGCAGTTTCCTAAGCCGGGACAGGCGTGGCTACACCTTC | CASSFLSRDRRGYTF